This T cell receptor (beta chain) was documented in a study of T cells in localized non-small cell lung cancer. Method: immunoSEQ multiplex PCR; TCRdb's copy keeps in-frame clones and lacks some. The table includes about 17,000 clones, 83% detected once. This CDR3 has 15 residues. Germline CDR1 reads MNHNS; CDR2 reads SASEGT. V lost 5 bases to trimming and J lost 0 bases, with 14 bases between them. There are a few counts of this clone. What it recognizes is unknown. Notes on the study in general: Patients showing higher blood T cell density tended to see longer overall survival. Uninvolved adjacent lung had more T cell clonality than any other tissue, topping tumor.

The sequencing here drew on peripheral blood, taken before any cancer treatment. This TCR was recovered from a male donor at least 60 years old with stage III lung adenocarcinoma. The rearrangement uses TRBV6-1 and TRBJ2-7; D perhaps matches TRBD1 (6 bases). The CDR3 coding sequence is TGTGCCAGCAGTACCATTCAGGGGCCCTCCTACGAGCAGTACTTC. Translating it yields CASSTIQGPSYEQYF.